This T cell receptor (beta chain) was sequenced during a study of blood T cell repertoires in COVID-19. The overall study: Donors in the United States, Italy and Spain gave samples during acute or convalescent COVID-19.

Donors in Cohort 3 counted as recovered after two negative PCRs, clearance, or symptom resolution. Data came from immunoSEQ multiplex PCR; TCRdb stores just in-frame clones and leaves some out. The table lists 350,000 to 400,000 clones, roughly 87% of them singletons, with about 3% in the top ten. Trimming pared 2 bases from V and 2 bases from J, leaving 13 bases between. In germline, CDR1 is MNHGY, CDR2 SAAAGT. CDR3 length equals 16 residues. Sequenced material: PBMCs or T cells enriched from blood (not recorded which). The clonotype was recovered from a woman aged 30 to 39 who had recovered from COVID-19. The chain combines TRBV6-8 with TRBJ1-5; TRBD1 is a possible D gene (5 bases). This chain's CDR3 is CASSYARDMGNQPQHF. The CDR3 DNA is TGTGCCAGCAGTTACGCCAGGGATATGGGCAATCAGCCCCAGCATTTT.